This TCR beta chain was found in a study of blood T cell repertoires in COVID-19. Overall study: The United States, Italy and Spain provided the acute and convalescent COVID-19 samples.

Authors' methods: Nucleated cell counts were estimated from reference gene primer amplification. Produced via immunoSEQ multiplex PCR; TCRdb's table is partial and in-frame only. That table gives V, J and clone size, and the DNA gave D and trimming. The sample records around 290,000 clones, more than 70% being singletons. Per germline, CDR1 SGHRS and CDR2 YFSETQ. CDR3 length equals 17 residues. Trimming pared 4 bases from V and 0 bases from J, leaving 17 bases between. The TCR was taken from a woman between 45 and 65 years old who had recovered from COVID-19. What was sequenced was peripheral blood. The chain joins TRBV5-1 to TRBJ2-1; tentatively, D is TRBD2 (6 bases). The CDR3 region has the DNA TGCGCCAGCAGCCCGGGACTTTCGCCTAGCTCCTACAATGAGCAGTTCTTC. It codes for CASSPGLSPSSYNEQFF.